This passage covers 6 T cell receptor beta chains from one sample sequenced in a study of blood T cell repertoires in COVID-19. TCRdb's table, derived via immunoSEQ multiplex PCR, lists solely in-frame clones and lacks some. The sample consists of 270,000 or so clones, approximately 89% of them appearing once. The sequenced material came from PBMCs or T cells enriched from blood (not recorded which). These receptors were taken from a woman aged 40 to 50 with acute COVID-19.

This chain's CDR3 is CASSLLEREQFF. CDR3 nucleotides: TGTGCCAGCAGCTTACTTGAGCGGGAGCAGTTCTTC. The V and J genes are TRBV7-3 and TRBJ2-1, with D perhaps TRBD2 (5 bases). Germline V CDR1 and CDR2: SGHTA, FQGTGA. The V end lost 2 bases, the J end lost 10 bases, and 9 bases lay between the germline ends. The CDR3 extends over 12 amino acids.

This clone was detected only once. This chain links TRBV18 with TRBJ2-1, with 11 positions matching TRBD2. This CDR3 comprises 17 residues. V gave up 0 bases and J gave up 0 bases; unmatched junction bases: 1. Germline V gives CDR1 KGHSH, CDR2 LQKENI. As DNA, the CDR3 is TGTGCCAGCTCACCACCACTAGCGGGAGCCTCCTACAATGAGCAGTTCTTC. Translation gives CASSPPLAGASYNEQFF.

The chain links TRBV15 to TRBJ2-3; TRBD2 agrees at 11 bases. The V and J ends lost 1 base and 3 bases, in that order; junction bases with no gene match: 3. The CDR3 consists of 16 residues. Germline V gives CDR1 LNHNV, CDR2 YYDKDF (reference sequence). The chain's CDR3 is CATSRGLAGITDTQYF. In DNA form, the CDR3 reads TGTGCCACCAGCAGAGGACTAGCGGGAATAACAGATACGCAGTATTTT.

The chain has TRBV28 and TRBJ1-1; 7 nucleotides match TRBD1. The CDR3 extends over 14 amino acids. V gave up 4 bases and J gave up 3 bases; unmatched junction bases: 5. Germline V gives CDR1 MDHEN, CDR2 SYDVKM. The CDR3 DNA follows: TGTGCCAGCAGTTCGGGGACAGAGTACACTGAAGCTTTCTTT. It codes for CASSSGTEYTEAFF.

The V call is TRBV6-5, the J call TRBJ1-5, with 7 bases identical to TRBD1. Germline V gives CDR1 MNHEY, CDR2 SVGAGI. V trimming: 6 bases; J trimming: 4 bases; junction bases outside the gene matches: 3. The CDR3 has 13 residues. This CDR3 is CASRNRGNQPQHF. The DNA of the CDR3 is TGTGCCAGCAGAAACAGGGGTAATCAGCCCCAGCATTTT.

The J gene is TRBJ1-6, the V gene TRBV21-1; no DNA check was done on the table's D call, TRBD1. TRBV21-1 is annotated as a pseudogene. The CDR3 runs to 16 residues. Here the CDR3 reads CASSKIGQGQNSPLHF. CDR3 DNA: TGTGCCAGCAGCAAAATCGGACAGGGGCAAAATTCACCCCTCCACTTT.